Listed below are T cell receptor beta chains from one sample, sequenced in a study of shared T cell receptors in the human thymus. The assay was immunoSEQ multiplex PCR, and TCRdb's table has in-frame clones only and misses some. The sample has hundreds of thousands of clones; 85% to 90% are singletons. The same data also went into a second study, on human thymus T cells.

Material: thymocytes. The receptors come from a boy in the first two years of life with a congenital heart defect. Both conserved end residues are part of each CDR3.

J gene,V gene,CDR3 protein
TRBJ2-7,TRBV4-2,CASSQGRSSYEQYF
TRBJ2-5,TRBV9,CASSPGSGRKGETQYF
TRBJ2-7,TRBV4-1,CASSQDRNGNEQYF
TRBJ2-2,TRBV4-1,CASSQKGENTGELFF
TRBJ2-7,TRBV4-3,CASSQDSRTSGYEQYF
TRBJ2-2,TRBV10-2,CASRAYEGLAGGVNTGELFF
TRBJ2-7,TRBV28,CASSSPRASGSYEQYF
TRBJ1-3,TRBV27,CASSSDTSTGNTIYF
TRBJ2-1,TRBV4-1,CASSQDHLGGPTYNEQFF
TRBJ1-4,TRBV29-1,CNKTGIREKLFF
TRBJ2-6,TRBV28,CVSSFHPGQLPSGANVLTF
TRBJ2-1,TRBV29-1,CSVAPGQHYNEQFF
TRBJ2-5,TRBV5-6,CASSFGRAETQYF
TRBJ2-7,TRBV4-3,CASSQVKGLAEDYEQYF
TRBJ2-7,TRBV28,CASRADRVGFYEQYF
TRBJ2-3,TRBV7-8,CASSPGGGGLAAKRDTQYF
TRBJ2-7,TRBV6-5,CASRPPRQGHNEQYF
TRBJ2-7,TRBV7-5,CSFRSYEQYF
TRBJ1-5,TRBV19,CASRLAASVEPQHF
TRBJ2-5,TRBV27,CASILSGRTPGETQYF
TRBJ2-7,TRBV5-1,CASSLGVGTEQYF
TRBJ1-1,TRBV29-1,CSVGLGRGRGAFF
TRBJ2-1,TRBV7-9,CASSSRTGEQFF
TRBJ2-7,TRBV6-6,CASSYRGYEQYF
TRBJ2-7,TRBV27,CASSEREGSYEQYF
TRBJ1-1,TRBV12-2,CASRLALDSEAFF
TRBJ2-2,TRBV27,CASSLSGTGFCGLFF
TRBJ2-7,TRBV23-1,CASRERRDEQYF
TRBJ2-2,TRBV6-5,CASSYSGQGRTGELFF
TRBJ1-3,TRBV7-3,CASRGSDSSGNTIYF